This section outlines one T cell receptor beta chain sequence together with its context. It lacks a known antigen. One junction end disagrees with the germline gene, perhaps due to a read error. Each collaborating institution followed its own protocols to collect whole blood in K2EDTA tubes. For TCRbeta analysis, collaborators shipped samples in one of three forms: frozen whole blood, isolated PBMCs, or DNA extracted from either of those sample types. Per the germline V gene, SGHTA is the CDR1 and FQGNSA is the CDR2. The cysteine opens and the phenylalanine closes a CDR3 of 15 amino acids. Just CDR3 DNA is preserved here, 45 bases in frame from base 1. TCRbeta CDR3 regions were amplified from genomic DNA by means of the immunoSEQ Assay, a bias-controlled multiplex PCR. In the paper's pipeline: The number of nucleated cells in each sample was estimated from the amplification of reference gene primers within the assay. Sequence reads were collapsed and filtered to measure the absolute abundance of every unique TCRbeta CDR3 rearrangement. For each sample, productive Simpson clonality was calculated by taking the square root of Simpson's diversity index across productive rearrangements. The table comes from immuneACCESS by way of TCRdb, which keeps in-frame sequences with V and J called. Part of the clones is missing from these tables; in studies checked, under half for an unresolved V gene and the rest for unknown reasons. V, J and clone size are taken as reported in that table, and D and trimming were inferred from the DNA itself. This sample lists 50,000 to 65,000 clones; around four fifths were detected once. Under 8% of the sample comes from the top ten.

The data were taken from a study of blood T cell repertoires in COVID-19 (dated by TCRdb to the early 2020s). With regard to the full study: Samples from collaborators originated in the United States, Italy and Spain and spanned both the acute and convalescent phases of COVID-19. The material from the prospective study consisted of cDNA or gDNA derived from T cells, B-cell-depleted T cells, or PBMCs. The dataset comprised deeply sampled blood TCRbeta repertoires from subjects exposed to, actively infected with, or recovered from COVID-19. The repertoires were made available in a free public database intended to serve as a resource for research on the immune response to SARS-CoV-2. Samples were obtained from the ongoing ImmuneRACE study (first 160 participants) and from 1,254 subjects provided by 6 global collaborators. A de-identified subject ID, COVID-19 status, age in years and sex were almost always included in the sample metadata. Where HLA class I and class II types were available, the types were taken from metadata supplied by the sample provider, not from assay-based typing. Results the study describes overall, beyond this receptor: How much clinical and demographic metadata was included differed by source and by participant, and the metadata was provided uncurated.

This receptor was obtained from a human donor in a cohort sampled during active COVID-19. Sample: peripheral blood. The chain employs TRBV7-2 and TRBJ2-1; TRBD2 matches 8 bases in the middle. The nucleotides are TGTGCCAGCAGCTTACAAAACGACGGGGGGGCAACAAGGGTCTTC. Translation gives CASSLQNDGGATRVF. Outside the CDR3, residues come from the reference TRBV7-2 and TRBJ2-1 proteins, so the full variable domain is: GAGVSQSPSNKVTEKGKDVELRCDPISGHTALYWYRQSLGQGLEFLIYFQGNSAPDKSGLPSDRFSAERTGGSVSTLTIQRTQQEDSAVYLCASSLQNDGGATRVFGPGTRLTVL.